The rows below give T cell receptor beta chains drawn from one sample of a study of T cells in Graves' hyperthyroidism and ophthalmopathy. TCRdb passed the multiplex PCR reads through MiXCR, listing each CDR3 protein once. The table includes hundreds of thousands of distinct CDR3 sequences, roughly 14% detected once. The sequenced sample consisted of blood. Receptor source: a woman in her forties with Graves' ophthalmopathy. CDR3s include the opening cysteine and the closing phenylalanine or tryptophan. A D gene is named only where the DNA matches it firmly. The listing skips clone size in some rows; elsewhere it reads once, few, many or a size class.

>TRBD1|TRBV10-3|many|TRBJ1-5
CAISPGTVGVGNQPQHF
TGTGCCATCAGCCCCGGGACAGTGGGAGTAGGCAATCAGCCCCAGCATTTT
>NA|TRBV12-3/TRBV12-4|many|TRBJ1-3
CASSTTGAGSGNTIYF
TGTGCCAGCAGTACGACAGGCGCCGGCTCTGGAAACACCATATATTTT
>TRBD2|TRBV6-2/TRBV6-3|many|TRBJ2-7
CASIAGGHDPLQDEQYF
TGTGCCAGCATAGCGGGAGGCCATGATCCCCTCCAGGACGAGCAGTACTTC
>TRBD1|TRBV6-1|many|TRBJ1-6
CASSVGQGSSPLHF
TGTGCCAGCAGCGTCGGACAGGGAAGTTCACCCCTCCACTTT
>NA|TRBV6-5|many|TRBJ1-2
CASSYSTPPGDYGYTF
TGTGCCAGCAGTTACTCGACCCCCCCGGGGGACTATGGCTACACCTTC
>NA|TRBV12-3/TRBV12-4|many|TRBJ1-1
CASSRGTLNTEAFF
TGTGCCAGCAGCCGAGGGACACTGAACACTGAAGCTTTCTTT
>TRBD1|TRBV7-9|NA|TRBJ2-7
CASSLGPGTGDEQYF
TGTGCCAGCAGCTTAGGGCCCGGGACAGGGGACGAGCAGTACTTC
>TRBD1|TRBV24-1|many|TRBJ2-2
CATSDQGQGGTGELFF
TGTGCCACCAGTGACCAAGGACAGGGAGGTACCGGGGAGCTGTTTTTT
>TRBD1|TRBV29-1|many|TRBJ2-7
CSVEEGDRPYEQYF
TGCAGCGTTGAAGAGGGGGACAGGCCCTACGAGCAGTACTTC
>TRBD1|TRBV6-4|NA|TRBJ2-7
CASSDYRPGQGIYEQYF
TGTGCCAGCAGTGACTACCGCCCGGGACAGGGGATCTACGAGCAGTACTTC
>NA|TRBV6-5|many|TRBJ1-1
CASSYVGKRAFF
TGTGCCAGCAGTTACGTAGGGAAACGAGCTTTCTTT
>NA|TRBV6-2/TRBV6-3|many|TRBJ2-1
CASSYVGTFHYNEQFF
TGTGCCAGCAGTTACGTCGGGACTTTCCATTACAATGAGCAGTTCTTC
>NA|TRBV12-3/TRBV12-4|many|TRBJ2-2
CASSLPDSQNTGELFF
TGTGCCAGCAGCCTCCCAGACAGCCAGAACACCGGGGAGCTGTTTTTT
>NA|TRBV4-1|NA|TRBJ2-4
CASSHQLAKNIQYF
TGCGCCAGCAGCCATCAACTAGCCAAAAACATTCAGTACTTC
>NA|TRBV12-3/TRBV12-4|many|TRBJ2-7
CASSRESHEQYF
TGTGCCAGCAGCCGCGAGTCCCACGAGCAGTACTTC
>NA|TRBV19|few|TRBJ2-5
CASSRDLPGTQYF
TGTGCCAGTAGCAGGGACCTTCCGGGGACCCAGTACTTC
>NA|TRBV28|many|TRBJ1-5
CASSLGGVGGNQPQHF
TGTGCCAGCAGTTTGGGTGGGGTCGGGGGCAATCAGCCCCAGCATTTT
>TRBD2|TRBV11-1|NA|TRBJ2-7
CASSFPGTSGPRSYEQYF
TGTGCCAGCAGCTTCCCTGGGACTAGCGGGCCCCGCTCCTACGAGCAGTACTTC
>NA|TRBV28|many|TRBJ2-7
CASSLLGLAYEQYF
TGTGCCAGCAGTTTACTTGGCCTAGCCTACGAGCAGTACTTC